The clone carrying this T cell receptor beta chain was counted once. The source of the sample is a study of blood T cell repertoires in COVID-19. At the level of the study: Both acute and convalescent COVID-19 samples were obtained from the United States, Italy and Spain. In each case, the material was cDNA or gDNA derived from T cells, B-cell-depleted T cells, or PBMCs.

The V gene end was trimmed by 1 base and the J gene end by 4 bases; junction bases not matched to a gene: 3. The CDR3 runs 15 residues. The germline gives CDR1 MGHRA, CDR2 YSYEKL. This table comes from immunoSEQ multiplex PCR, and its TCRdb copy is limited to in-frame clones, with some not included. The sample includes about 300,000 clones, about 82% of them seen just once. This receptor was obtained from a woman aged 50 to 60 with acute or convalescent COVID-19. The chain combines TRBV4-1 with TRBJ2-7; 11 nucleotides match TRBD2. The sequencing input was peripheral blood. The CDR3 sequence is CASSQAGTSGYEQYF. The CDR3 DNA follows: TGCGCCAGCAGCCAAGCCGGGACTAGCGGATACGAGCAGTACTTC.